This T cell receptor beta chain was sequenced during a study of CD8+CD57+ T cells in acquired aplastic anemia. This clonotype was counted once. Its antigen is currently unknown. It was patients with CD8+CD57+ cell expansion by flow cytometry who were chosen for sequencing. Patients, without exception, had severe acquired aplastic anemia. Blood came from patients not yet given any therapy. Points from the study as a whole: Patients and controls were found to share around 30 CD8+ CDR3 sequences. Researchers reported that CD8+ Simpson's diversity was not significantly different in patients versus controls.

This CDR3 spans 16 amino acids. V lost 7 bases and J lost 9; bases outside the gene matches: 17. Germline CDR1 is SNHLY and CDR2 is FYNNEI. Genomic DNA served as template for TCR beta VDJ and CDR3 profiling. TCRdb ran MiXCR on the reads and lists one entry per CDR3 protein. The sample lists approximately 160,000 distinct CDR3 sequences, about half seen once, with 2.5% to 4% in the top ten. This sequence originates from a human donor with aplastic anemia. Source material: sorted CD4+, CD8+, or CD8+CD57+ T cells (not recorded which) from PBMCs. The J gene is TRBJ2-1, the V gene TRBV2; 8 bases line up with TRBD2. The DNA for the CDR3 is TGTGCCAGCACCCTAGCTGCGGGAGGTTCCCACGGTGAGCAGTTCTTC. It translates to CASTLAAGGSHGEQFF.